One and the same sample provided the 9 T cell receptor beta chains below, sequenced in a study of T cell repertoires in cytomegalovirus infection. Antigens of these TCRs are unknown. TCRdb re-called the reads with MiXCR, one entry per CDR3 protein. The sample has about 920,000 distinct CDR3 sequences, 25% to 40% seen once. The specimen comprised cultured CD8+ T cells from PBMCs, sampled from culture after CMV antigen stimulation. Receptors originate from a human donor in good health (CMV status not recorded). Some clones in this sample may be carry-over from other donors' samples.

The chain carries TRBV6-1 and TRBJ1-5; TRBD1 matches at 10 bases. The CDR3 loop spans 16 amino acids. V dropped 3 bases and J dropped 3; count of bases not matched to a gene: 5. Germline CDR1 and CDR2: MNHNS and SASEGT. In nucleotides, the CDR3 is TGTGCCAGCAGTGAGGTCGACAGGGGGCACAATCAGCCCCAGCATTTT. Its protein product is CASSEVDRGHNQPQHF.

This clonotype appeared a few times. The chain couples TRBV4-2 to TRBJ2-7; D is perhaps TRBD1 (6 bases). This CDR3 spans 14 amino acids. Germline values: CDR1 LGHNA, CDR2 YNFKEQ. V was shortened by 0 bases and J by 3 bases, with 9 bases between the two germline ends. CDR3 nucleotides: TGTGCCAGCAGCCAAGATTGGGACAACTACGAGCAGTACTTC. As protein: CASSQDWDNYEQYF.

The chain recombines TRBV9 with TRBJ1-6; TRBD1 agrees at 7 bases. This CDR3 is built from 16 residues. Germline-derived CDR1 and CDR2 are SGDLS and YYNGEE. Trimming removed 4 bases from V and 6 bases from J; junction bases left unmatched: 10. CDR3 protein: CASSYPTTGTNSPLHF. The CDR3 region has the DNA TGTGCCAGCAGCTATCCGACGACAGGGACTAATTCACCCCTCCACTTT.

This chain links TRBV9 with TRBJ2-1; 8 bases fit TRBD2. The CDR3 contains 15 residues. The germline gives CDR1 SGDLS, CDR2 YYNGEE. Trimming at V came to 2 bases and at J to 10 bases, leaving 11 bases not matched to a gene. The DNA of the CDR3 is TGTGCCAGCAGCGTTAGTAGCGGGGCCGGGTGGGAGCAGTTCTTC. Protein sequence: CASSVSSGAGWEQFF.

The chain combines TRBV19 with TRBJ1-2, with D possibly being TRBD1 (6 bases). The V end was cut by 7 bases, the J end by 1 base, with 16 bases between. CDR3 size: 15 residues. Germline values: CDR1 LNHDA, CDR2 SQIVND (reference sequence). CDR3: CASNRDTNFNYGYTF. CDR3 bases: TGTGCCAGTAACCGGGACACCAATTTTAACTATGGCTACACCTTC.

In this sample, this clonotype turned up many times. The chain employs TRBV19 and TRBJ2-7; D may be TRBD1 (6 bases). CDR3 size: 14 residues. V was cut by 5 bases and J by 0 bases, with 11 bases left in between. Germline V CDR1 and CDR2: LNHDA, SQIVND (reference sequence). CDR3 amino acids: CASSYSGASYEQYF. CDR3 nucleotide sequence: TGTGCCAGTAGTTACTCAGGGGCCTCCTACGAGCAGTACTTC.

V and J are TRBV29-1 and TRBJ2-2, with 9 positions matching TRBD1. The trim removed 6 bases at V and 2 bases at J, leaving 7 bases unmatched. CDR3 size: 15 residues. The V gene's germline CDR1 is SQVTM and CDR2 ANQGSEA. CDR3 nucleotides: TGCAGCGTCGGCCCGGGACAGGGAAACACCGGGGAGCTGTTTTTT. Amino acids: CSVGPGQGNTGELFF.

The sample holds a few counts of this clonotype. The chain is built from TRBV3-1 and TRBJ2-5, with 7 positions matching TRBD1. J lost 2 bases, V lost 1 base, and 10 bases had no gene match. The germline CDR1 and CDR2 sequences are LGHDT and YNNKEL (reference sequence). The CDR3 runs 17 residues. The CDR3 region has the DNA TGTGCCAGCAGCCAAGGGCAGGGGGAAATATTTCAAGAGACCCAGTACTTC. Protein: CASSQGQGEIFQETQYF.

The table lists this clonotype with a few counts. The chain has TRBV4-1 and TRBJ1-5; the D is unclear. The CDR3 spans 14 residues. Trimming removed 0 bases at V and 3 bases at J, with 6 bases between. Germline V gene sequence: CDR1 MGHRA, CDR2 YSYEKL. This CDR3 reads CASSQDPLNQPQHF. The CDR3 DNA sequence: TGCGCCAGCAGCCAAGATCCCCTCAATCAGCCCCAGCATTTT.